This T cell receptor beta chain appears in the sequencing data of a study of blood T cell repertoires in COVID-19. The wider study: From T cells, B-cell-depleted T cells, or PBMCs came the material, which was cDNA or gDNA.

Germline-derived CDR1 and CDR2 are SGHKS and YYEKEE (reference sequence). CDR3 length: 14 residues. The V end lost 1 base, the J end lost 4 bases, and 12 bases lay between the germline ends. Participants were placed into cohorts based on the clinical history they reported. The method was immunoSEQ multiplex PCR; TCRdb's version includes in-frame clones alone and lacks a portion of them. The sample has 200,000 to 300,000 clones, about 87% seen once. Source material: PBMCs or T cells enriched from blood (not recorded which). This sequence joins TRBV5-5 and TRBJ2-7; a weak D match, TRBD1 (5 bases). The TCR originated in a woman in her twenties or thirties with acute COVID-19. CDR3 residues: CASSLLQDTYEQYF. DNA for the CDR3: TGTGCCAGCAGCTTGTTACAGGACACGTACGAGCAGTACTTC.